These 10 T cell receptor beta chains share one sample of origin, sequenced in a study of shared clonotypes between healthy human individuals. Libraries were prepared by immunoSEQ multiplex PCR; TCRdb keeps only in-frame clonotypes and omits some of them. This repertoire shows around 510,000 clones, around 95% found once; its top ten account for under 0.065%. Sequencing input: naive CD4+ T cells sorted from blood. The subset here: CD45RA+ positively selected. These receptors were taken from a woman in her twenties or thirties in good health.

This clone was seen just once. This chain uses TRBV15 with TRBJ1-2, with unresolved D. V shed 0 bases and J shed 7 bases, with 9 bases lying between them. From germline, CDR1 is LNHNV and CDR2 YYDKDF (reference sequence). This CDR3 has 13 amino acids. CDR3 in DNA: TGTGCCACCAGCAGAGATCCCGCGGCTGGCTACACCTTC. Encoded protein: CATSRDPAAGYTF.

This clone was detected once. CDR3 sequence: CASSLAQRTEAFF. CDR3 sequence (DNA): TGTGCCAGCAGCTTAGCGCAACGGACTGAAGCTTTCTTT. This chain uses TRBV7-9 with TRBJ1-1; D unresolved. CDR1 is SEHNR and CDR2 is FQNEAQ in the germline V gene (reference sequence). V lost 0 bases and J 5 bases, leaving 7 bases between the germline ends. The CDR3 totals 13 residues.

This chain joins TRBV28 and TRBJ2-3; TRBD1 or TRBD2 may be the D gene (7 bases each). The germline V and J ends were trimmed by 6 bases and 1 base, with 11 bases remaining between them. Germline values: CDR1 MDHEN, CDR2 SYDVKM. The CDR3 contains 14 residues. The CDR3 reads CASRSGTGTDTQYF. The CDR3 bases are TGTGCCAGCAGGAGCGGGACAGGCACAGATACGCAGTATTTT.

CDR3: CASSYLWTSGVDNEQFF. The CDR3 DNA reads as TGTGCCAGCAGCTACCTCTGGACTAGCGGGGTAGACAATGAGCAGTTCTTC. The chain is built from TRBV13 and TRBJ2-1, with 12 bases matching TRBD2. V gave up 4 bases and J gave up 5 bases; unmatched junction bases: 9. CDR1 is PRHDT and CDR2 is FYEKMQ in the germline V gene (reference sequence). The CDR3 contains 17 residues.

This rearrangement joins TRBV10-3 to TRBJ2-7, with 9 bases that match TRBD1. Trimming took 4 bases from V and 4 from J; bases not matched to a gene: 2. In germline, CDR1 is ENHRY, CDR2 SYGVKD. CDR3 length: 13 residues. The CDR3 loop reads CAISGTGVYEQYF. The CDR3 region has the DNA TGTGCCATCAGTGGGACAGGGGTTTACGAGCAGTACTTC.

The chain joins TRBV28 to TRBJ2-7, with 10 nucleotides matching TRBD2. The trim removed 6 bases at V and 5 bases at J, leaving 7 bases unmatched. CDR1 is MDHEN, CDR2 SYDVKM, per germline. CDR3 length: 14 amino acids. Here the CDR3 DNA reads TGTGCCAGCAGCCCCGCTAGCGGGAGAGACGAGCAGTACTTC. Residues: CASSPASGRDEQYF. The complete variable domain, with remaining parts taken from reference TRBV28 and TRBJ2-7, reads DVKVTQSSRYLVKRTGEKVFLECVQDMDHENMFWYRQDPGLGLRLIYFSYDVKMKEKGDIPEGYSVSREKKERFSLILESASTNQTSMYLCASSPASGRDEQYFGPGTRLTVT.

V is TRBV27 and J is TRBJ2-7, with 9 positions matching TRBD1. Trimming took 5 bases from V and 1 from J; bases not matched to a gene: 9. The germline V gene has CDR1 MNHEY and CDR2 SMNVEV (reference sequence). This CDR3 region has 16 residues. This CDR3 is CASSTQGAPLSYEQYF. CDR3 DNA: TGTGCCAGCAGTACACAGGGGGCCCCCCTTTCCTACGAGCAGTACTTC.

The chain has TRBV20-1 and TRBJ2-5, with D maybe TRBD2 (5 bases). V lost 7 bases, J lost 4 bases, and 10 bases lay in between. CDR1 DFQATT and CDR2 SNEGSKA come from the germline V gene (reference sequence). This CDR3 region has 11 residues. The CDR3 loop reads CSELGGETQYF. The CDR3 DNA is TGCAGTGAACTAGGAGGAGAGACCCAGTACTTC.

This chain joins TRBV28 and TRBJ2-5, with 10 bases matching TRBD1. The DNA end is more similar to TRBJ2-7, so the J call may be wrong. Looked up from germline, CDR1 is MDHEN and CDR2 is SYDVKM. This CDR3 region has 14 residues. CDR3 in DNA: TGTGCCAGCAGTACGGGACAGGGGTGGTACGAGCAGTACTTC. This sequence encodes CASSTGQGWYEQYF.

The chain combines TRBV9 with TRBJ2-1, with a possible D match to TRBD2 (5 bases). Germline CDR1 SGDLS, CDR2 YYNGEE. This CDR3 comprises 11 residues. Trimming removed 4 bases from V and 10 bases from J, with 9 bases in between. CDR3 bases: TGTGCCAGCAGCTACACGGGAGAGCAGTTCTTC. Translated, it gives CASSYTGEQFF.